The 21 T cell receptor beta chains in this list originate from one sample, sequenced in a study of technical replicates of blood from a few donors. Repertoires were generated with immunoSEQ multiplex PCR, while TCRdb's copy carries only in-frame clones and drops some. The table has about 75,000 clones, around 97% seen once. Sequences were obtained from T cells isolated from PBMCs. The receptors were sampled from a human donor in good health.

The chain uses TRBV5-1 and TRBJ2-5; weak D call: TRBD2 (6 bases). The germline CDR1 and CDR2 sequences are SGHRS and YFSETQ. With 3 bases removed from V and 2 bases from J, the gap between germline ends came to 14 bases. The CDR3 totals 15 residues. CDR3 DNA sequence: TGCGCCAGCAGCTCCGGCCCTCGGGGGCAAGAGACCCAGTACTTC. Amino acids: CASSSGPRGQETQYF.

This clone has only a few counts. The J gene is TRBJ1-1, the V gene TRBV25-1, with no clear D. CDR3 size: 11 residues. CDR1 is MGHDK and CDR2 is SYGVNS in the germline V gene. The V and J ends lost 5 bases and 9 bases respectively, with 10 bases between them. CDR3 residues: CASSRREQAFF. As DNA, the CDR3 is TGTGCCAGCAGTAGGAGGGAACAAGCTTTCTTT. Full variable domain (rest looked up from reference TRBV25-1 and TRBJ1-1): EADIYQTPRYLVIGTGKKITLECSQTMGHDKMYWYQQDPGMELHLIHYSYGVNSTEKGDLSSESTVSRIRTEHFPLTLESARPSHTSQYLCASSRREQAFFGQGTRLTVV.

This chain connects TRBV7-6 to TRBJ2-1; D ambiguous. Trimming left V 5 bases short and J 5 bases short, with 19 bases between. The CDR3 contains 16 residues. Germline V gene lookup returns CDR1 SGHVS and CDR2 FNYEAQ. CDR3 sequence: CASSAAWALGDNEQFF. CDR3 DNA sequence: TGTGCCAGCAGCGCCGCGTGGGCTCTGGGTGACAATGAGCAGTTCTTC. Full variable domain (missing parts from reference TRBV7-6 and TRBJ2-1): GAGVSQSPRYKVTKRGQDVALRCDPISGHVSLYWYRQALGQGPEFLTYFNYEAQQDKSGLPNDRFSAERPEGSISTLTIQRTEQRDSAMYRCASSAAWALGDNEQFFGPGTRLTVL.

The chain joins TRBV9 to TRBJ2-1; 7 bases map to TRBD2. The V gene end was trimmed by 4 bases and the J gene end by 4 bases; junction bases not matched to a gene: 14. Germline lookup yields CDR1 SGDLS and CDR2 YYNGEE. The CDR3 runs 17 residues. The CDR3: CASSHSLERGLYNEQFF. The CDR3 DNA follows: TGTGCCAGCAGCCACAGCCTGGAGCGGGGATTATACAATGAGCAGTTCTTC.

V and J are TRBV27 and TRBJ2-1, with D maybe TRBD2 (6 bases). V was shortened by 5 bases and J by 2 bases, with 13 bases between the two germline ends. CDR1 is MNHEY and CDR2 is SMNVEV in the germline V gene (reference sequence). CDR3 size: 15 residues. The CDR3 protein is CASSLWRAPYNEQFF. CDR3 sequence (DNA): TGTGCCAGCAGTCTATGGAGGGCCCCCTACAATGAGCAGTTCTTC.

The chain has TRBV10-3 and TRBJ2-7; TRBD1 agrees at 7 bases. The CDR3 sequence is 15 residues long. The J segment lost 0 bases and the V segment lost 7 bases, leaving 9 bases of the junction unmatched. CDR1 and CDR2 from the germline V gene are ENHRY and SYGVKD. CDR3 protein: CAINAGTAISYEQYF. CDR3 nucleotide sequence: TGTGCCATCAATGCTGGGACAGCAATCTCCTACGAGCAGTACTTC.

This clone appeared once. The chain is built from TRBV9 and TRBJ2-1, with D tentatively TRBD1 (6 bases). The CDR3 totals 13 residues. Looked up from germline, CDR1 is SGDLS and CDR2 is YYNGEE. V gave up 6 bases and J gave up 6 bases, with 13 bases separating them. CDR3 in DNA: TGTGCCAGCACCGTCGGACAGTCCAATGAGCAGTTCTTC. Translating gives CASTVGQSNEQFF.

The V gene is TRBV27, the J gene TRBJ2-2; the D gene is possibly TRBD1 (5 bases). The germline V gene encodes CDR1 MNHEY and CDR2 SMNVEV (reference sequence). The CDR3 extends over 13 amino acids. Deletions cut 5 bases from V and 3 bases from J, with 7 bases between. CDR3 nucleotides: TGTGCCAGCAGTGACAGATACACCGGGGAGCTGTTTTTT. Protein product: CASSDRYTGELFF.

The V and J genes are TRBV11-3 and TRBJ2-3, with 7 bases fitting TRBD1. Trimming cost V 5 bases and J 0 bases; bases outside gene matches: 2. CDR1 and CDR2 (germline): SGHNT, YENEEA. The CDR3 consists of 14 residues. For the CDR3, the DNA is TGTGCCAGCAGCGTGGGACAGAGCACAGATACGCAGTATTTT. Residues: CASSVGQSTDTQYF.

J is TRBJ1-1 and V is TRBV5-4; TRBD1 is a possible D gene (6 bases). CDR1 is SGHNT, CDR2 YYREEE, per germline (reference sequence). V was clipped by 3 bases and J by 10 bases, with 10 bases between them. The CDR3 consists of 11 residues. This CDR3 reads CASSWGPAAFF. In DNA form, the CDR3 reads TGTGCCAGCAGCTGGGGGCCAGCAGCTTTCTTT.

The J gene is TRBJ2-5, the V gene TRBV6-6, with D possibly being TRBD2 (5 bases). The germline gives CDR1 MNHNY, CDR2 SVGAGI (reference sequence). The V end lost 8 bases, the J end lost 4 bases, and 20 bases lay between the germline ends. The CDR3 contains 15 residues. The CDR3 DNA is TGTGCCAGCCGATTAGCGTCTCAGGTGTTAGAGACCCAGTACTTC. Translated, it gives CASRLASQVLETQYF.

This sequence joins TRBV4-2 and TRBJ2-7; 10 bases agree with TRBD2. This CDR3 is built from 18 residues. J lost 2 bases, V lost 2 bases, and 12 bases had no gene match. Germline V gene sequence: CDR1 LGHNA, CDR2 YNFKEQ. Here the CDR3 reads CASSQKGLPTSGPYEQYF. In DNA form, the CDR3 reads TGTGCCAGCAGCCAAAAAGGTTTACCGACTAGCGGGCCCTACGAGCAGTACTTC.

A single count supports this clone. The rearrangement joins TRBV29-1 to TRBJ2-7; 7 bases align to TRBD1. V lost 5 bases and J lost 0; bases outside the gene matches: 4. Germline V lookup: CDR1 SQVTM, CDR2 ANQGSEA. This CDR3 has 13 amino acids. The CDR3, as DNA: TGCAGCGTTAGTGGGGACAGCTCCTACGAGCAGTACTTC. As protein: CSVSGDSSYEQYF.

The chain couples TRBV7-9 to TRBJ2-2; a weak D match, TRBD2 (5 bases). The ends were cut back, 11 bases at V and 4 bases at J, with 17 bases in the middle. In germline, CDR1 is SEHNR, CDR2 FQNEAQ (reference sequence). This CDR3 is built from 14 residues. CDR3 amino acids: CAALGASPTGELFF. In DNA form, the CDR3 reads TGTGCCGCCTTAGGCGCTAGCCCCACCGGGGAGCTGTTTTTT.

This clone was found a few times. The chain combines TRBV25-1 with TRBJ2-3; possible D gene TRBD2, 5 bases. Germline CDR1 reads MGHDK; CDR2 reads SYGVNS. CDR3 length equals 14 residues. V was clipped by 5 bases and J by 8 bases, with 17 bases between them. CDR3 sequence (DNA): TGTGCCAGCAGTCCTCCGAGAGGGATGGGTACGCAGTATTTT. Translating it yields CASSPPRGMGTQYF.

This sequence joins TRBV5-1 and TRBJ2-6; 10 nucleotides agree with TRBD1. With 0 bases clipped from V and 0 bases from J, the junction kept 9 bases outside the gene matches. This CDR3 contains 20 residues. Germline values: CDR1 SGHRS, CDR2 YFSETQ. DNA of the CDR3: TGCGCCAGCAGCTTGGTTCCGGGGACAGGGGAAAACTCTGGGGCCAACGTCCTGACTTTC. Its translation: CASSLVPGTGENSGANVLTF.

V usage is TRBV4-1 and J usage is TRBJ2-5; TRBD1 aligns across 8 bases. Trimming took 0 bases from V and 5 from J; bases not matched to a gene: 2. The germline V gene encodes CDR1 MGHRA and CDR2 YSYEKL. The CDR3 is 14 residues long. For the CDR3, the DNA is TGCGCCAGCAGCCAAGAGGACAGGGCTGAGACCCAGTACTTC. Its protein is CASSQEDRAETQYF.

The rearrangement joins TRBV11-2 to TRBJ2-3; TRBD2 agrees at 9 bases. The length of the CDR3 is 16 residues. Germline lookup yields CDR1 SGHAT and CDR2 FQNNGV. With 5 bases clipped from V and 4 bases from J, the junction kept 10 bases outside the gene matches. CDR3 in DNA: TGTGCCAGCAGCCGACCCCTAGCGGGACGACCAGATACGCAGTATTTT. It specifies CASSRPLAGRPDTQYF.

This chain links TRBV19 with TRBJ1-2; D gene unclear. Germline CDR1 LNHDA, CDR2 SQIVND (reference sequence). V was trimmed by 3 bases and J by 3 bases, leaving 14 bases between them. This CDR3 is 15 amino acids long. The CDR3 loop is CASSISSWQDYGYTF. The CDR3 DNA reads as TGTGCCAGTAGTATTTCGTCGTGGCAGGACTATGGCTACACCTTC.

The chain has TRBV29-1 and TRBJ2-7; D is undetermined. This CDR3 contains 13 residues. Trimming took off 3 bases at V and 2 bases at J, with 11 bases between the two ends. Germline-derived CDR1 and CDR2 are SQVTM and ANQGSEA. CDR3: CSVEFFEPYEQYF. In DNA form, the CDR3 reads TGCAGCGTTGAGTTTTTCGAGCCCTACGAGCAGTACTTC.

V is TRBV27 and J is TRBJ2-2, with 11 bases fitting TRBD1. Germline V gene data show CDR1 as MNHEY and CDR2 as SMNVEV (reference sequence). The CDR3 has 15 amino acids. Trimming took 5 bases from V and 6 from J; bases not matched to a gene: 5. The CDR3 nucleotides read TGTGCCAGCAGTCGTCCGGGACAGGGGGCCGGGGAGCTGTTTTTT. It yields the protein CASSRPGQGAGELFF.